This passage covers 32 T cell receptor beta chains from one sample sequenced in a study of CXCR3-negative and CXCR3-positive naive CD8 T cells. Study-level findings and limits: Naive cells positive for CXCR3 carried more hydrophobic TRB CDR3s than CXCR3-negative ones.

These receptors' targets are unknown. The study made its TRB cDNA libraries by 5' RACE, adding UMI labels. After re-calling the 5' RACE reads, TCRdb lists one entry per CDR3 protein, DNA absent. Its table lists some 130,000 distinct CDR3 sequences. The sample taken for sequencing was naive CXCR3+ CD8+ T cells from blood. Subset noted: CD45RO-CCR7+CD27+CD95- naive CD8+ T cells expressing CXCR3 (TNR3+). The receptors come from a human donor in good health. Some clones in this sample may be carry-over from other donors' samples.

The CDR3 here is CASSLDGGAYEQYF. The V and J genes are TRBV5-1 and TRBJ2-7; TCRdb's assignment of TRBD1 cannot be checked, as there is no DNA. Germline V CDR1 and CDR2: SGHRS, YFSETQ. The CDR3 spans 14 residues.

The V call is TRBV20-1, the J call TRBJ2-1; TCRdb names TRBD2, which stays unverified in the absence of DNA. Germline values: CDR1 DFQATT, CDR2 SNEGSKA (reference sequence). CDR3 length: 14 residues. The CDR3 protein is CSAGLAGVGNEQFF.

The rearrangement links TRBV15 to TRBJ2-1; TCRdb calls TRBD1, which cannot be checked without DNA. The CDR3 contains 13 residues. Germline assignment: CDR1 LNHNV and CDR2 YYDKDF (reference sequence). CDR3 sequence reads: CATSTPIGNEQLF.

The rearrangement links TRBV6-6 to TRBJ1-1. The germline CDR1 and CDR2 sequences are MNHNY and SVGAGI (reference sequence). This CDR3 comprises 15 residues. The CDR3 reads CASSYSAEVNTEAFF.

CDR3 region: CSASLAGGQGEQFF. V is TRBV20-1 and J is TRBJ2-1; as DNA is missing, the TRBD2 call by TCRdb cannot be tested. From germline, CDR1 is DFQATT and CDR2 SNEGSKA (reference sequence). This CDR3 spans 14 amino acids.

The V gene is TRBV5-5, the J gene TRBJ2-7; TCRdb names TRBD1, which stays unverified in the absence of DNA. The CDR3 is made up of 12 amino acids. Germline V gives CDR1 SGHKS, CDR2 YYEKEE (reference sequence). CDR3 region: CASSFWDHEQYF.

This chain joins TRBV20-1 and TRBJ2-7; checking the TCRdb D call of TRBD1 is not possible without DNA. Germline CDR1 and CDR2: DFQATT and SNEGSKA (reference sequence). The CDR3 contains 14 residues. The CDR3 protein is CSARDLGGGYEQYF.

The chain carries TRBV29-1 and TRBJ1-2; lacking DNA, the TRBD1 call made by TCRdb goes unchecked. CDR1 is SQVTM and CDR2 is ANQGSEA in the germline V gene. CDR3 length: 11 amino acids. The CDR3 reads CSVEWGNGYTF.

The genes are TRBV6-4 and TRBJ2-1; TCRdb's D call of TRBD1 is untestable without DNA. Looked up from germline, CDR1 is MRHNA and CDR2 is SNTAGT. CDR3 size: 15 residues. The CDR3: CASSDPLYGINEQFF.

The CDR3: CSVVGHLNTEAFF. The rearrangement joins TRBV29-1 to TRBJ1-1; TCRdb outputs TRBD1, but without DNA this stays unchecked. The V gene's germline CDR1 is SQVTM and CDR2 ANQGSEA. The CDR3 extends over 13 amino acids.

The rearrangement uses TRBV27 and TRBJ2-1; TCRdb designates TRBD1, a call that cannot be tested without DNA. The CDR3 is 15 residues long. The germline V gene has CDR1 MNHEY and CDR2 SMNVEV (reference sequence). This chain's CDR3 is CASSSPGTGGNEQFF.

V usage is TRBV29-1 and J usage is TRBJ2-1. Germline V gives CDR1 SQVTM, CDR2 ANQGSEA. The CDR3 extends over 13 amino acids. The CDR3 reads CSVDDSSYNEQFF.

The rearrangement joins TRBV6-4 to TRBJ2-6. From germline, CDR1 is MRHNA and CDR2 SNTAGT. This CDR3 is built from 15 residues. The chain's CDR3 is CASSEADSGANVLTF.

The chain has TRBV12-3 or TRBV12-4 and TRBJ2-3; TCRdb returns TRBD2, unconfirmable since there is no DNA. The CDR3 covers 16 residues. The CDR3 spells CASSPGTSGRADTQYF.

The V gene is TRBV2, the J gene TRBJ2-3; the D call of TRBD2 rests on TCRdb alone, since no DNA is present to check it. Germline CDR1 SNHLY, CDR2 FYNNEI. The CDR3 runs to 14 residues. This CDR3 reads CASSDHAGEDTQYF. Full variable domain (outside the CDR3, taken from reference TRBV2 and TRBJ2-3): EPEVTQTPSHQVTQMGQEVILRCVPISNHLYFYWYRQILGQKVEFLVSFYNNEISEKSEIFDDQFSVERPDGSNFTLKIRSTKLEDSAMYFCASSDHAGEDTQYFGPGTRLTVL.

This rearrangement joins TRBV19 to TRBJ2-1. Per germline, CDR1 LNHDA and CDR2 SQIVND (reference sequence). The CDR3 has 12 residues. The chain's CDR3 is CASTMGYNEQFF.

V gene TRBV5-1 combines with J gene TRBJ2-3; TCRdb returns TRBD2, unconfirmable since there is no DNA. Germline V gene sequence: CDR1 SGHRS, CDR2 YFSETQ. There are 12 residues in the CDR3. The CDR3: CASSFGEDTQYF.

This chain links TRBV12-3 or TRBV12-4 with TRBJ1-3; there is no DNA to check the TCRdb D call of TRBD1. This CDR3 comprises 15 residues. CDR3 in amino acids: CAQVYPPYSGNTIYF.

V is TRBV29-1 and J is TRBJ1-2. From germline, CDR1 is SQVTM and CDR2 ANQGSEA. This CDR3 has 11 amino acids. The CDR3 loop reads CSVQREGGYTF.

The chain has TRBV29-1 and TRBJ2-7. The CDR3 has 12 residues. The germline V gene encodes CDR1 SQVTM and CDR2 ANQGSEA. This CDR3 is CSVVGPTYEQYF.

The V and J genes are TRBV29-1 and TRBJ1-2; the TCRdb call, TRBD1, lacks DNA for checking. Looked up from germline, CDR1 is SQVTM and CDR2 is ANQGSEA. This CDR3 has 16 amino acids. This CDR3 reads CSVVGTDMDPVYGYTF.

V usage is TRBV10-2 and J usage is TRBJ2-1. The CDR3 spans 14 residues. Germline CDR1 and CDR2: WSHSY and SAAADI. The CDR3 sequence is CASSESRSYNEQFF.

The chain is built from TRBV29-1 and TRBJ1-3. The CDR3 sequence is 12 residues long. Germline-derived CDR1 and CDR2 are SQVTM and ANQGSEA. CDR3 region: CSAASSGNTIYF.

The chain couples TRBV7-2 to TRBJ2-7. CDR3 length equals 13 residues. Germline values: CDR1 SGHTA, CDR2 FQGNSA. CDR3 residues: CASSPREVYEQYF.

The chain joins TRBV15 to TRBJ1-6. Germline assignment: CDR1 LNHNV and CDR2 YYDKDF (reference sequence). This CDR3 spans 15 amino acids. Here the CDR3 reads CATSRAGSGDSPLHF.

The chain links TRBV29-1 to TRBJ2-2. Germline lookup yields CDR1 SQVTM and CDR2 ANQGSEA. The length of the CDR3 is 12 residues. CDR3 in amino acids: CSVEGDPGELFF.

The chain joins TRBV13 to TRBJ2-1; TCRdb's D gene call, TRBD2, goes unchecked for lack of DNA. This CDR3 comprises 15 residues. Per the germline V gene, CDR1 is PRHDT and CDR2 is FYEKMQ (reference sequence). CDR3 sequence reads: CASSSGLAGYNEQFF.

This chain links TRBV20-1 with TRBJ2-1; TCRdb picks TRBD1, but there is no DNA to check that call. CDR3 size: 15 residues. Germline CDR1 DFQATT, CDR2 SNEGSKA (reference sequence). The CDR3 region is CSASGQESSYNEQFF.

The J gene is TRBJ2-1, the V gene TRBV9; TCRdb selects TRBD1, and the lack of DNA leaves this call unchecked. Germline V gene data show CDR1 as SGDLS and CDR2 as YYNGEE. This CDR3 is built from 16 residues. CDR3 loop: CASSAPGGEGYNEQFF.

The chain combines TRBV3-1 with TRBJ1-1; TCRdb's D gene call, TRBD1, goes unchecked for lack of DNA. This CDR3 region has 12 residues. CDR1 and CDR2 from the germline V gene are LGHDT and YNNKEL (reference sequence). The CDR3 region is CASSRTEEQAFF.

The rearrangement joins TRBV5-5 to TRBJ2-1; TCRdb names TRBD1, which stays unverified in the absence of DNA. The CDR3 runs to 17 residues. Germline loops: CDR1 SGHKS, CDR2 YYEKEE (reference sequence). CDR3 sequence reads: CASSLEGTGFAYNEQFF.

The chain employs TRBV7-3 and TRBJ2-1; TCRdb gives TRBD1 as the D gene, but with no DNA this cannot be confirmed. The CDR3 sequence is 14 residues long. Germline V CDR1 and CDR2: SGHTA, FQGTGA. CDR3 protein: CASSYLDRANEQFF.